The present entry profiles one TCR beta chain with its context. This entry is derived from a study of PD-L1 blockade in urothelial cancer. Clones were read by immunoSEQ multiplex PCR, and TCRdb kept only the in-frame ones, dropping some. The sample shows tens of thousands of clones, 75% to 90% of them seen only once. This CDR3 has 14 amino acids. Trimming stripped 3 bases from V and 9 bases from J, with 15 bases between. The germline gives CDR1 LNHDA, CDR2 SQIVND (reference sequence). The sample in question was PBMCs, obtained around atezolizumab (anti-PD-L1) treatment. V and J are TRBV19 and TRBJ2-1; possibly TRBD2 for D (6 bases). The sequence came from a man aged 45-65 years with urothelial cancer. CDR3 nucleotides: TGTGCCAGTAGTATGGTAACTAGCCTCCGTGAGCAGTTCTTC. It encodes CASSMVTSLREQFF.